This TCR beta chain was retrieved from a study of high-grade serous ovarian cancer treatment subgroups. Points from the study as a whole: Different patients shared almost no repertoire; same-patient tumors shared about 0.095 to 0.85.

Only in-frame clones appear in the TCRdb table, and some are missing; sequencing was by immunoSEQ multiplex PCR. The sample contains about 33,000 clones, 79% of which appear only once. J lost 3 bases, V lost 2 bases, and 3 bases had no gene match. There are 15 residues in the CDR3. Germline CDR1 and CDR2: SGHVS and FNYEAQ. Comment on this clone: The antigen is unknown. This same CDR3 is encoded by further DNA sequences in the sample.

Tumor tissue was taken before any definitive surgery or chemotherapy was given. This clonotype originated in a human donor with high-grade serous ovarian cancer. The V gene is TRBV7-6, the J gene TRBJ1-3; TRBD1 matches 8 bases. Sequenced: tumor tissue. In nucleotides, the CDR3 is TGTGCCAGCAGCTTAAGGACAGGGAGTGGAAACACCATATATTTT. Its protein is CASSLRTGSGNTIYF.